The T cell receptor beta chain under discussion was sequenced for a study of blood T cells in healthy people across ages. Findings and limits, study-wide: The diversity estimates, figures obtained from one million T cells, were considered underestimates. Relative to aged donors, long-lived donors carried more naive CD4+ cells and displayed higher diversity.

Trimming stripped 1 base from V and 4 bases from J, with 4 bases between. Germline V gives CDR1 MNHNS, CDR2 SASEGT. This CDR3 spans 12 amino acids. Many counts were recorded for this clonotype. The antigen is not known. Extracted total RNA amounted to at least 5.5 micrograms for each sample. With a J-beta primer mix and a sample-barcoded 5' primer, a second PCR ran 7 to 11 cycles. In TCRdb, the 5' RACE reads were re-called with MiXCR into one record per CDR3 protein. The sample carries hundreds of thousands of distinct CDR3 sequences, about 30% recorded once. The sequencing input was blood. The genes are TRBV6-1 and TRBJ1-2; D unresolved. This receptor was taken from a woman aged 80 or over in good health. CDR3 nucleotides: TGTGCCAGCAGTGAAGGTTCCTATGGCTACACCTTC. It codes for CASSEGSYGYTF.